This entry features one TCR beta chain sequence. As yet, its antigen is unknown. The sample comes from a study of CXCR3-negative and CXCR3-positive naive CD8 T cells. General study findings and limits: Naive cells with CXCR3 showed TRB CDR3s that were more hydrophobic than those in CXCR3-negative naive cells. With respect to TRBV-TRBJ usage, naive CXCR3-negative and CXCR3-positive cells were similar; memory differed.

The libraries of TRB cDNA were prepared using 5' RACE with UMI labels. Following a re-call of the 5' RACE reads, TCRdb has one entry per CDR3 protein and lacks DNA. This repertoire comprises 84,000 or so distinct CDR3 sequences; its ten largest clones make up 0.62%. Those CD8+ T cells considered naive were CD45RO-CCR7+CD27+CD95-. This CDR3 has 17 residues. The clonotype comes from a human donor in good health. Some clones in this sample may be carry-over from other donors' samples. The rearrangement uses TRBV23-1 and TRBJ1-5; checking the TCRdb D call of TRBD1 is not possible without DNA. TRBV23-1 is placed among ORFs of uncertain function. The specimen was naive CXCR3+ CD8+ T cells from blood. Subset: CD45RO-CCR7+CD27+CD95- naive CD8+ T cells expressing CXCR3 (TNR3+). The CDR3 is CASSRTPQGAVNQPQHF.